This T cell receptor (beta chain) was sequenced in a study of T-cell memory formation after mild COVID-19. General study results and limits: That cross-reactive memory joined was suggested by some responding clones appearing in pre-infection memory. Clonal second-wave expansions that peaked on day 37 had unconfirmed SARS-CoV-2 specificity. Largely, contracting CD4+ clones fell within CM and EM, and contracting CD8+ clones within EMRA. While clones contracting from day 15 to 85 were balanced between CD4 and CD8, later expanders leaned CD4+.

Concerning this clonotype itself: Its antigen is currently unknown.

TCRdb called the 5' RACE reads again in MiXCR, with one record for every CDR3 protein. Here the sample spans 450,000 or so distinct CDR3 sequences, 20% to 30% being singletons. Sequenced: PBMCs or a T cell subset sorted from them (not recorded which). The sequence came from an adult woman who had mild COVID-19 (a few samples of this study predate the infection). Cell type and time point are not known.

The CDR3 DNA reads TGTGCCAGCAGCCGAACTTGGACAGGGAACACCGGGGAGCTGTTTTTT. Translating gives CASSRTWTGNTGELFF. J is TRBJ2-2 and V is TRBV12-3 or TRBV12-4; the match to TRBD1 covers 7 bases. J was trimmed by 1 base and V by 6 bases; bases with no gene match: 8. The CDR3 sequence is 16 residues long.